These 19 T cell receptor beta chains came from one sample sequenced in a study of blood T cell repertoires in COVID-19. The protocol was immunoSEQ multiplex PCR, while the TCRdb copy is restricted to in-frame clones and leaves out a portion. The sample has more than 70,000 clones; around nine tenths are singletons. Sequenced material: peripheral blood. All receptors derive from a woman aged 45-65 years in a cohort sampled during active COVID-19.

The chain combines TRBV6-6 with TRBJ2-5; 9 nucleotides agree with TRBD2. The CDR3 covers 15 residues. The V segment lost 2 bases and the J segment 5 bases; nucleotides outside the gene matches: 6. Germline values: CDR1 MNHNY, CDR2 SVGAGI (reference sequence). The CDR3 sequence is CASSYPAGGPETQYF. The CDR3 DNA sequence: TGTGCCAGCAGTTACCCAGCGGGGGGACCGGAGACCCAGTACTTC.

The chain is built from TRBV19 and TRBJ2-1, with 7 bases fitting TRBD2. The CDR3 consists of 14 residues. Germline V lookup: CDR1 LNHDA, CDR2 SQIVND (reference sequence). The trim removed 5 bases at V and 6 bases at J, leaving 7 bases unmatched. The CDR3 coding sequence is TGTGCCAGTAGTCGGGGGGAGTGGAGCAATGAGCAGTTCTTC. As protein: CASSRGEWSNEQFF.

V is TRBV6-1 and J is TRBJ2-3; 10 bases match TRBD2. V was clipped by 4 bases and J by 0 bases; unmatched bases: 7. The germline V gene has CDR1 MNHNS and CDR2 SASEGT. There are 17 residues in the CDR3. Here the CDR3 reads CASSGRLAGTSTDTQYF. In DNA form, the CDR3 reads TGTGCCAGCAGTGGCCGACTAGCGGGTACTAGCACAGATACGCAGTATTTT.

Concerning this clone itself: At one end, the junction sequence differs from germline, possibly due to a read error. The J gene is TRBJ1-4, the V gene TRBV6-1; 7 nucleotides align to TRBD1. From germline, CDR1 is MNHNS and CDR2 SASEGT. This CDR3 spans 14 amino acids. The CDR3 region is CASREGTANEKLFF. DNA for the CDR3: TGTGCCAGCAGAGAAGGGACAGCAAATGAAAAACTGTTTTTT.

V is TRBV2 and J is TRBJ2-7, with D maybe TRBD2 (6 bases). The germline V and J ends were trimmed by 8 bases and 1 base, with 9 bases remaining between them. This CDR3 region has 12 residues. Germline CDR1 SNHLY, CDR2 FYNNEI. CDR3 in amino acids: CASGGISYEQYF. As DNA, the CDR3 is TGTGCCAGCGGCGGGATTTCCTACGAGCAGTACTTC.

J is TRBJ2-1 and V is TRBV18; 7 bases are a match to TRBD2. J was trimmed by 0 bases and V by 4 bases; bases with no gene match: 3. This CDR3 contains 15 residues. Germline V lookup: CDR1 KGHSH, CDR2 LQKENI. CDR3 loop: CASSLASGSYNEQFF. Written as DNA, the CDR3 is TGTGCCAGCTCACTAGCTAGCGGCTCCTACAATGAGCAGTTCTTC.

The CDR3 loop reads CASRDLAGVEQYF. The CDR3 DNA reads TGTGCCAGCAGGGACCTCGCAGGGGTCGAGCAGTACTTC. V is TRBV6-6 and J is TRBJ2-7, with D perhaps TRBD1 (6 bases). The CDR3 length is 13 residues. In germline, CDR1 is MNHNY, CDR2 SVGAGI (reference sequence). The V end lost 6 bases, the J end lost 6 bases, and 15 bases lay between the germline ends.

The chain is built from TRBV7-9 and TRBJ2-7, with a tentative D call TRBD2 (6 bases). The CDR3 contains 13 residues. V shed 5 bases and J shed 5 bases, with 13 bases lying between them. Germline CDR1 and CDR2: SEHNR and FQNEAQ (reference sequence). CDR3 sequence: CASSLSWRDEQYF. CDR3 sequence (DNA): TGTGCCAGCAGCCTATCCTGGAGGGACGAGCAGTACTTC.

J is TRBJ2-3 and V is TRBV7-2; 8 bases line up with TRBD2. Per the germline V gene, CDR1 is SGHTA and CDR2 is FQGNSA. The V gene end was trimmed by 2 bases and the J gene end by 5 bases; junction bases not matched to a gene: 3. The CDR3 is 14 amino acids. This CDR3 is CASSLSGSRDTQYF. In DNA, the CDR3 is TGTGCCAGCAGCTTAAGCGGGAGTAGAGATACGCAGTATTTT.

The chain links TRBV6-1 to TRBJ1-1, with 7 bases identical to TRBD1. The trim removed 3 bases at V and 6 bases at J, leaving 13 bases unmatched. This CDR3 has 16 amino acids. Germline V lookup: CDR1 MNHNS, CDR2 SASEGT. CDR3 amino acids: CASSEVAGGTGSEAFF. For the CDR3, the DNA is TGTGCCAGCAGTGAGGTGGCAGGGGGGACTGGCTCTGAAGCTTTCTTT.

The gene calls are TRBV3-1 (or the pseudogene TRBV3-2) and TRBJ2-3; TRBD2 aligns across 7 bases. Trimming cost V 4 bases and J 6 bases; bases outside gene matches: 25. Germline CDR1 is LGHDT and CDR2 is YNNKEL (reference sequence). The CDR3 contains 20 residues. CDR3 DNA sequence: TGTGCCAGCAGCCGAATCCATTTTTCCGTCTCGGCGGGGGATCTGGATACGCAGTATTTT. Its protein product is CASSRIHFSVSAGDLDTQYF.

The chain couples TRBV12-3 or TRBV12-4 to TRBJ1-2, with 9 bases aligning to TRBD1. The CDR3 extends over 13 amino acids. V shed 6 bases, J shed 5 bases, and the junction held 4 bases outside the gene matches. CDR3 bases: TGTGCCAGCAGCATACAGGGGGCATATGGCTACACCTTC. This gives the protein CASSIQGAYGYTF.

CDR3 sequence reads: CASSWGRATEAFF. The CDR3 DNA sequence: TGTGCCAGCAGTTGGGGCAGGGCGACTGAAGCTTTCTTT. This chain connects TRBV12-3 or TRBV12-4 to TRBJ1-1, with D tentatively TRBD1 (5 bases). The CDR3 covers 13 residues. Trimming shortened V by 4 bases and J by 5 bases, and 11 bases separated the two germline ends.

The genes are TRBV7-9 and TRBJ2-3, with TRBD2 as a possible D gene (6 bases). The CDR3 length is 12 residues. Germline CDR1 SEHNR, CDR2 FQNEAQ (reference sequence). Trimming shortened V by 5 bases and J by 6 bases, and 9 bases separated the two germline ends. CDR3 protein: CASSPTSDTQYF. The CDR3 nucleotides read TGTGCCAGCAGCCCAACTAGCGATACGCAGTATTTT.

The V and J genes are TRBV11-3 and TRBJ2-2, with 12 bases fitting TRBD1. Looked up from germline, CDR1 is SGHNT and CDR2 is YENEEA. This CDR3 has 15 amino acids. Trimming at V came to 4 bases and at J to 6 bases, leaving 3 bases not matched to a gene. The CDR3 loop is CASSWGQGASGELFF. CDR3 bases: TGTGCCAGCAGCTGGGGACAGGGGGCGTCCGGGGAGCTGTTTTTT.

V and J are TRBV10-2 and TRBJ1-5, with 8 bases that match TRBD1. With V trimmed by 6 bases and J by 0 bases, 4 bases remained unmatched. The CDR3 loop spans 15 amino acids. Germline CDR1 is WSHSY and CDR2 is SAAADI. The CDR3 DNA reads as TGCGCCAGCAGACCGGGACAGGATAGCAATCAGCCCCAGCATTTT. It is translated as CASRPGQDSNQPQHF.

The chain joins TRBV5-5 to TRBJ1-2; D not resolved. Germline V gene lookup returns CDR1 SGHKS and CDR2 YYEKEE (reference sequence). The V end lost 6 bases, the J end lost 4 bases, and 13 bases lay between the germline ends. There are 13 residues in the CDR3. CDR3 coding DNA: TGTGCCAGCACCGTCTGGGAGAGCTATGGCTACACCTTC. It is translated as CASTVWESYGYTF.

V and J are TRBV3-1 (or the pseudogene TRBV3-2) and TRBJ2-7, with D possibly matching TRBD1 (6 bases). Germline V CDR1 and CDR2: LGHDT, YNNKEL (reference sequence). V gave up 3 bases and J gave up 3 bases, with 15 bases separating them. CDR3 length: 15 residues. CDR3 amino acids: CASSQTDRIFYEQYF. The CDR3 DNA reads TGTGCCAGCAGCCAGACCGACAGGATTTTCTACGAGCAGTACTTC.

The CDR3 DNA follows: TGTGCCAAAGGACAGAATTCACCCCTCCACTTT. It specifies CAKGQNSPLHF. This chain uses TRBV2 with TRBJ1-6; maybe TRBD1 (6 bases). The germline V gene encodes CDR1 SNHLY and CDR2 FYNNEI. The CDR3 is 11 residues long. The ends were cut back, 10 bases at V and 7 bases at J, with 8 bases in the middle.